The present entry profiles one T cell receptor (beta chain) with its context. The target antigen is unknown. Libraries of TCR beta came from iRepertoire HTBI primers plus Arm-PCR of CDR3 regions. TCRdb recomputed calls from the multiplex PCR reads with MiXCR, one row per CDR3 protein. The top ten hold around 14% of the sample, which has some 420,000 distinct CDR3 sequences, around a fifth seen once. The sample comes from a study of regulatory T cells in long-lasting Graves disease. The study, taken as a whole, reports: Those with persistent disease had in common more public clonotypes (fewer than 3,000) than new patients (approximately 970). Sampling was limited to peripheral blood rather than thyroid tissue.

Regarding time point: persistent/refractory GD, antithyroid drugs over 5 years with positive TRAb. With RNA extracted from PBMCs as input, the TCR library was made. The receptor was derived from a female donor with Graves disease. The source was peripheral blood mononuclear cells (PBMCs), collected when the disease was refractory, from a patient treated with antithyroid drugs.

CDR3 residues: CATSRGPVTEKLFF. The CDR3, as DNA: TGTGCCACCAGCAGAGGCCCAGTCACTGAAAAACTGTTTTTT. This chain connects TRBV15 to TRBJ1-4; D unresolved. Trimming removed 1 base at V and 7 bases at J, with 10 bases between. The CDR3 totals 14 residues. CDR1 is LNHNV and CDR2 is YYDKDF in the germline V gene (reference sequence). The complete variable domain, with remaining parts taken from reference TRBV15 and TRBJ1-4, reads DAMVIQNPRYQVTQFGKPVTLSCSQTLNHNVMYWYQQKSSQAPKLLFHYYDKDFNNEADTPDNFQSRRPNTSFCFLDIRSPGLGDTAMYLCATSRGPVTEKLFFGSGTQLSVL.